This TCR beta chain is from a study of blood T cell repertoires in COVID-19 (TCRdb year 2020). With respect to the entire study: The collaborator samples originated in the United States, Italy and Spain and spanned the acute and convalescent phases of COVID-19. The material from the prospective study consisted of cDNA or gDNA derived from T cells, B-cell-depleted T cells, or PBMCs. Deeply sampled blood TCRbeta repertoires from subjects exposed to, actively infected with, or recovered from COVID-19 were included in the dataset. The repertoires were released in a freely available public database meant as a resource for research on the immune response to SARS-CoV-2. The samples were drawn from the first 160 participants of the ongoing ImmuneRACE study and from roughly 1,300 subjects provided by 6 global collaborators. A de-identified subject ID, COVID-19 status, age in years and sex were almost always included in the sample metadata. Where available, HLA class I and class II types were taken from metadata supplied by the sample provider and were not determined by assay-based typing. General findings and caveats noted by the study authors: The amount of clinical and demographic metadata varied by source and participant and was provided uncurated.

The immunoSEQ Assay, a bias-controlled multiplex PCR, was used to amplify TCRbeta CDR3 regions from genomic DNA. The authors' pipeline ran thus. Nucleated cell counts per sample were estimated from amplification of reference gene primers within the assay. To quantify the absolute abundance of each unique TCRbeta CDR3 rearrangement, sequence reads were collapsed and filtered. For each sample, productive Simpson clonality was calculated as the square root of Simpson's diversity index over productive rearrangements. TCRdb's version of the immuneACCESS table is confined to in-frame rearrangements and falls short of the full clone set. An unresolved V gene accounts for under half of the shortfall where checked; the remainder is of unknown origin. V and J calls and clone size are copied from that table; D and trimming were computed from the DNA. A total of 250,000 to 350,000 clones appear in this sample, roughly 80% of them only once. The ten largest account for more than 1.1% of the sample.

In Seattle, one collaborating source enrolled patients while the infection was active and tracked those patients longitudinally over the course of disease. The collaborating institutions used their own protocols to collect whole blood in K2EDTA tubes. For TCRbeta analysis, collaborator samples were shipped as frozen whole blood, as isolated PBMCs, or as DNA extracted from either sample type. A word on this clone: This clone's antigen is unknown. Nothing much larger sits one base from this clone, and base qualities are not available. The same CDR3 can be traced to other DNA sequences in this sample.

Via the germline V gene (reference sequence), CDR1 is LNHDA and CDR2 SQIVND. Reading from cysteine to phenylalanine, the CDR3 counts 14 amino acids. Only the CDR3 region is kept as DNA, spanning 42 bases read in frame from base 1. The junction shows trimming of 2 bases on V and 0 bases on J, plus 5 bases between the germline ends. Recombination joined TRBV19 with TRBJ2-1, with TRBD2 perhaps the D gene, on 5 matching bases. This clonotype was sampled from a human donor with COVID-19, enrolled during active disease. The donor label of this sample is uncertain. The sample comprised peripheral blood. The CDR3 region: CASSIRGSYNEQFF. The DNA sequence is as follows: TGTGCCAGTAGTATACGGGGCTCCTACAATGAGCAGTTCTTC.